What follows describes a single T cell receptor (beta chain). The antigen is unknown. The method was immunoSEQ multiplex PCR; TCRdb's version includes in-frame clones alone and lacks a portion of them. The sample lists approximately 5,000 clones; less than 80% were seen once. The data stem from a study of T cells after posttransplantation cyclophosphamide. Findings of the study overall: Later blood repertoires were often dominated by clones from the donor CD8+ memory compartment. Skin or GI-infiltrating T cells shared few TRB sequences with blood. After PTCy, TRB diversity resembled that of CNI/methotrexate controls.

Sequencing used memory CD8+ T cells sorted from blood. This TCR derives from a woman aged 55-69 years in good health, CMV-negative, and a related stem cell transplant donor.

The CDR3 bases are TGTGCCAGCAGTGAGGACAGAGCTAGCACAGATACGCAGTATTTT. Amino acids: CASSEDRASTDTQYF. This rearrangement joins TRBV2 to TRBJ2-3, with D possibly matching TRBD1 (6 bases). The CDR3 sequence is 15 residues long. Trimming pared 3 bases from V and 0 bases from J, leaving 10 bases between. Germline assignment: CDR1 SNHLY and CDR2 FYNNEI.